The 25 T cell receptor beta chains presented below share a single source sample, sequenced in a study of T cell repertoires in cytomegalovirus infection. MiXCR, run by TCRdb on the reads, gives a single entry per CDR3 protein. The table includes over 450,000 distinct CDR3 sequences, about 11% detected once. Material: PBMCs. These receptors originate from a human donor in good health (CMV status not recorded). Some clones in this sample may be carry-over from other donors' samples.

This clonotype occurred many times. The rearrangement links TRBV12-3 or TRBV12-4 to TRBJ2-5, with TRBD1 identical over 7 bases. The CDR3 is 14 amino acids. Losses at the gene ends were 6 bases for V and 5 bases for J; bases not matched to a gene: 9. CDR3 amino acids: CASSLWDRGETQYF. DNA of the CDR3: TGTGCCAGCAGCCTGTGGGACAGAGGGGAGACCCAGTACTTC.

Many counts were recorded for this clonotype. The CDR3 reads CASSLWWGQGAQPQHF. CDR3 bases: TGTGCCAGCAGCTTATGGTGGGGACAGGGAGCTCAGCCCCAGCATTTT. V usage is TRBV5-6 and J usage is TRBJ1-5, with 9 bases lining up with TRBD1. CDR1 and CDR2 from the germline V gene are SGHDT and YYEEEE. The CDR3 is made up of 16 amino acids. With 2 bases clipped from V and 6 bases from J, the junction kept 9 bases outside the gene matches.

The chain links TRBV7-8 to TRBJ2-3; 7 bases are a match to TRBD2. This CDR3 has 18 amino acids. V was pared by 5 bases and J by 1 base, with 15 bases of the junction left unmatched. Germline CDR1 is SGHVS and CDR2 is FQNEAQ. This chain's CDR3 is CASSHGTTGSRCTDTQYF. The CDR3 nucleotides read TGTGCCAGCAGCCATGGGACTACCGGGAGTCGATGCACAGATACGCAGTATTTT. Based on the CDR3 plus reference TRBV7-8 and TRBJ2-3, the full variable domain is GAGVSQSPRYKVAKRGQDVALRCDPISGHVSLFWYQQALGQGPEFLTYFQNEAQLDKSGLPSDRFFAERPEGSVSTLKIQRTQQEDSAVYLCASSHGTTGSRCTDTQYFGPGTRLTVL.

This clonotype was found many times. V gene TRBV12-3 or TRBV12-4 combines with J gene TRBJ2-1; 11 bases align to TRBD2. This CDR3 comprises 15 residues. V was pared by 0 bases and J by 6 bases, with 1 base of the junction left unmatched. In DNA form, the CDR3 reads TGTGCCAGCAGTTTAGCTAGCGGGAGGGCCAATGAGCAGTTCTTC. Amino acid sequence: CASSLASGRANEQFF.

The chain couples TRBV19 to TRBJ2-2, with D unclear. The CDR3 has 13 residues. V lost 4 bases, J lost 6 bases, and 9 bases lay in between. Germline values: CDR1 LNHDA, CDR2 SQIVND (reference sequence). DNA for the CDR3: TGTGCCAGTAGTACCCTTGACCCCGGGGAGCTGTTTTTT. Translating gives CASSTLDPGELFF.

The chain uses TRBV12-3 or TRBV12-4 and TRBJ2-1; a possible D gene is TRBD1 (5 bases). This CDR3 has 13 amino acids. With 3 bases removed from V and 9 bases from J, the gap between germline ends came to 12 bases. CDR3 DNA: TGTGCCAGCAGTTTCGGGTCAGGGCGTGAGCAGTTCTTC. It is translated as CASSFGSGREQFF.

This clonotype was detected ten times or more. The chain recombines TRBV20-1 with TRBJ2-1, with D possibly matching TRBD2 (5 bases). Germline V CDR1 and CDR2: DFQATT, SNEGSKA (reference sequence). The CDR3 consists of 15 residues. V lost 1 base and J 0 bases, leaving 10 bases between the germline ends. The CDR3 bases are TGCAGTGCTAGAGGGCGACTATTCTCCTACAATGAGCAGTTCTTC. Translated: CSARGRLFSYNEQFF.

CDR3 sequence (DNA): TGTGCCAGTAGTAAGGGACTTCAGGGAGTCGAGCAGTTCTTC. This translates into CASSKGLQGVEQFF. The rearrangement links TRBV19 to TRBJ2-1; tentative D call: TRBD2 (6 bases). Trimming pared 4 bases from V and 10 bases from J, leaving 17 bases between. Germline V CDR1 and CDR2: LNHDA, SQIVND (reference sequence). The CDR3 loop spans 14 amino acids.

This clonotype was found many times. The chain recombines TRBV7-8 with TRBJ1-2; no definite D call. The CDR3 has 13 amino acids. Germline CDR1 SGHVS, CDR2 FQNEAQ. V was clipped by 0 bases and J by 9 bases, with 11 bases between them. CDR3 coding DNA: TGTGCCAGCAGCTTAGCGAGGAACTCCCGCTACACCTTC. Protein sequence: CASSLARNSRYTF.

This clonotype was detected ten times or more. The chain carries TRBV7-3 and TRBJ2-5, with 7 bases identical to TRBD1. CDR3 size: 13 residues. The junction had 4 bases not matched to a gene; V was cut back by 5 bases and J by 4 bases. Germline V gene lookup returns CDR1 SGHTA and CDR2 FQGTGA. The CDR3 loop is CASSVWTGETQYF. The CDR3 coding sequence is TGTGCCAGCAGCGTTTGGACAGGAGAGACCCAGTACTTC.

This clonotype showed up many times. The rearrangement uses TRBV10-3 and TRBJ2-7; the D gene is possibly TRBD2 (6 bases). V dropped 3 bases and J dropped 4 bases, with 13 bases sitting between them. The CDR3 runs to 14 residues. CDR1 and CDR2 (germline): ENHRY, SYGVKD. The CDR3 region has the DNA TGTGCCATCAGTGAAGCGGGTAAAACATACGAGCAGTACTTC. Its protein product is CAISEAGKTYEQYF.

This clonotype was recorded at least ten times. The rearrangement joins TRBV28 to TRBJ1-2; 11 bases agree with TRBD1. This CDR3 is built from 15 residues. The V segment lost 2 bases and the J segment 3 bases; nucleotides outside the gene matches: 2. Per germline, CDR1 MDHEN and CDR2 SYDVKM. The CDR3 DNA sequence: TGTGCCAGCAGTTTAAGGACAGGGGGCTACTATGGCTACACCTTC. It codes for CASSLRTGGYYGYTF.

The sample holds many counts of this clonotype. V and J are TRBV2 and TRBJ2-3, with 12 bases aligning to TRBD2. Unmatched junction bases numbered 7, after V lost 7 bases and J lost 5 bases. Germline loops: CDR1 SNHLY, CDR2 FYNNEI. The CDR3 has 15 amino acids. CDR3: CASTILAGGRDTQYF. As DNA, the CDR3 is TGTGCCAGCACGATCCTAGCGGGGGGGCGAGATACGCAGTATTTT. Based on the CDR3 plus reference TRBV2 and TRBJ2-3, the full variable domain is EPEVTQTPSHQVTQMGQEVILRCVPISNHLYFYWYRQILGQKVEFLVSFYNNEISEKSEIFDDQFSVERPDGSNFTLKIRSTKLEDSAMYFCASTILAGGRDTQYFGPGTRLTVL.

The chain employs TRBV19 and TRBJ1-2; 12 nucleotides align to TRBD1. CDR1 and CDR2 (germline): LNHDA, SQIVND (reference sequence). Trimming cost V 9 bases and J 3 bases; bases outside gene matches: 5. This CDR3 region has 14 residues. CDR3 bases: TGTGCCAGCGGGGACAGGGGGCATTACTATGGCTACACCTTC. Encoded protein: CASGDRGHYYGYTF.

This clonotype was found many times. In DNA form, the CDR3 reads TGCGCCAGCAGGGGCAGGACGTACACAGATACGCAGTATTTT. Translated: CASRGRTYTDTQYF. V and J are TRBV5-1 and TRBJ2-3; D uncertain. V was shortened by 5 bases and J by 2 bases, with 12 bases between the two germline ends. Germline V gene lookup returns CDR1 SGHRS and CDR2 YFSETQ. This CDR3 has 14 residues.

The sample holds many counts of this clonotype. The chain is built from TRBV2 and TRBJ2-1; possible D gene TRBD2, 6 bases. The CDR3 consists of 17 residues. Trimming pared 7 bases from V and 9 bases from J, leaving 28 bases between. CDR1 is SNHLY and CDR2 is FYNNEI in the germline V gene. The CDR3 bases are TGTGCCAGCACGCCTCAGTCCCCACGGGAGTCCGGCGGTGAGCAGTTCTTC. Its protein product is CASTPQSPRESGGEQFF.

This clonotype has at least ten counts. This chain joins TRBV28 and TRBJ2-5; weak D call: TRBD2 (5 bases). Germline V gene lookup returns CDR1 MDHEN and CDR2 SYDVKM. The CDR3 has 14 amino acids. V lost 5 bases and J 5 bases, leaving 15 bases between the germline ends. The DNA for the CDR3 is TGTGCCAGCAGTCCCCGGGGAGTTTATGAGACCCAGTACTTC. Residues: CASSPRGVYETQYF.

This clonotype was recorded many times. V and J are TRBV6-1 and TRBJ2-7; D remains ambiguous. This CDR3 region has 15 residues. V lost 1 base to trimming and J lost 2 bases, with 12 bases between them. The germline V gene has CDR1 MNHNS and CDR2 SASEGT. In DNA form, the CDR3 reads TGTGCCAGCAGTGAAGTATCCAGGTATCCCTACGAGCAGTACTTC. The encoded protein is CASSEVSRYPYEQYF.

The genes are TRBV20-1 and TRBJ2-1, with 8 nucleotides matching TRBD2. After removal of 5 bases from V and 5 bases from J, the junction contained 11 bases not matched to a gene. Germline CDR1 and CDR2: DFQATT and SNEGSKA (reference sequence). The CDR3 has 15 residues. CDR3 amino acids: CSAPRLAREDNEQFF. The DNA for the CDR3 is TGCAGTGCTCCTCGACTAGCGCGAGAGGACAATGAGCAGTTCTTC.

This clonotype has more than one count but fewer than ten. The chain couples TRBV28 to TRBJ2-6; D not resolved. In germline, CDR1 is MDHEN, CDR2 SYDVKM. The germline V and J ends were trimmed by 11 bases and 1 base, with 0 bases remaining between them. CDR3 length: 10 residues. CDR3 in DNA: TGTGCCTCTGGGGCCAACGTCCTGACTTTC. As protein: CASGANVLTF.

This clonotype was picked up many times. CDR3 sequence: CASSLGSLWDYGFF. CDR3 bases: TGTGCCAGCAGCTTAGGGTCATTGTGGGACTATGGGTTCTTC. The chain couples TRBV7-8 to TRBJ2-1; TRBD2 matches at 7 bases. After removal of 1 base from V and 15 bases from J, the junction contained 12 bases not matched to a gene. CDR1 SGHVS and CDR2 FQNEAQ come from the germline V gene. CDR3 length equals 14 residues.

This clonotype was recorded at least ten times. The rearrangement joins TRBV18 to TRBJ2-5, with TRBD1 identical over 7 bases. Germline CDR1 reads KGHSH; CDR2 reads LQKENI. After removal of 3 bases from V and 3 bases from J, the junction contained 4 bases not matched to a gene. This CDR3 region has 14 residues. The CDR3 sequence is CASSPSGQKETQYF. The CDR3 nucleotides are TGTGCCAGCTCACCTTCGGGACAGAAAGAGACCCAGTACTTC.

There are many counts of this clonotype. The CDR3 loop reads CASSRTGEMNTEAFF. The CDR3 nucleotides read TGTGCCAGCTCAAGAACAGGAGAAATGAACACTGAAGCTTTCTTT. This chain joins TRBV18 and TRBJ1-1, with a tentative D call TRBD1 (5 bases). Germline V lookup: CDR1 KGHSH, CDR2 LQKENI. The V and J ends lost 5 bases and 0 bases respectively, with 13 bases between them. The CDR3 contains 15 residues. Full variable domain (rest looked up from reference TRBV18 and TRBJ1-1): NAGVMQNPRHLVRRRGQEARLRCSPMKGHSHVYWYRQLPEEGLKFMVYLQKENIIDESGMPKERFSAEFPKEGPSILRIQQVVRGDSAAYFCASSRTGEMNTEAFFGQGTRLTVV.

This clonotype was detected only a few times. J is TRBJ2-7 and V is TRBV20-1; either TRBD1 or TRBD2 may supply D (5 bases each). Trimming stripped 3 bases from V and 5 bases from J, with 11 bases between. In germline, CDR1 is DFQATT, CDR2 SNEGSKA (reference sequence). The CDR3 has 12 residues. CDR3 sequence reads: CSASWGYHEQYF. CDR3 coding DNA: TGCAGTGCTAGTTGGGGGTACCACGAGCAGTACTTC.

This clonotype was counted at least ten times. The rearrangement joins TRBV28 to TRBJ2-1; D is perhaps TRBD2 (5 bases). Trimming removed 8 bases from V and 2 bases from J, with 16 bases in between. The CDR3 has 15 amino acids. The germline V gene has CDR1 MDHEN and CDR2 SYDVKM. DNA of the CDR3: TGTGCCAGCGCCAAAACGGGGTCAGCCTACAATGAGCAGTTCTTC. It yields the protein CASAKTGSAYNEQFF. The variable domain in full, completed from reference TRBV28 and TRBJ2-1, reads DVKVTQSSRYLVKRTGEKVFLECVQDMDHENMFWYRQDPGLGLRLIYFSYDVKMKEKGDIPEGYSVSREKKERFSLILESASTNQTSMYLCASAKTGSAYNEQFFGPGTRLTVL.